The rows below give T cell receptor beta chains drawn from one sample of a study of early T cells in non-severe SARS-CoV-2 infection. TCRdb recomputed calls from the 5' RACE reads with MiXCR, one row per CDR3 protein. The table has about 35,000 distinct CDR3 sequences, 5% seen once. The specimen was whole blood. Receptor source: an adult who was a healthcare worker with PCR-confirmed SARS-CoV-2 infection or an uninfected control (not recorded which). The CDR3 runs from the conserved cysteine through the conserved F or W. D genes are given only for firm matches. The listing skips clone size in some rows; elsewhere it reads once, few, many or a size class.

V gene	D gene	J gene	clone size	CDR3 protein	CDR3 DNA
TRBV18	.	TRBJ1-6	many	CASSPNYNSPLHF	TGTGCCAGCTCGCCTAATTATAATTCACCCCTCCACTTT
TRBV10-3	.	TRBJ2-5	few	CAISLTLGMEETQYF	TGTGCCATCAGCCTGACACTAGGGATGGAAGAGACCCAGTACTTC
TRBV7-2	.	TRBJ1-6	.	CASSLRNVLSEYSPLHF	TGTGCCAGCAGCCTAAGGAACGTGCTCTCCGAGTATTCACCCCTCCACTTT
TRBV10-3	.	TRBJ2-3	.	CAISEGRPGTQYF	TGTGCCATCAGTGAGGGACGCCCTGGTACGCAGTATTTT
TRBV18	.	TRBJ2-7	.	CASSTYRDGTYEQYF	TGTGCCAGCTCGACATACCGGGACGGGACCTACGAGCAGTACTTC
TRBV28	.	TRBJ2-7	many	CASSGGVRREQYF	TGTGCCAGCAGTGGTGGAGTGAGGCGCGAGCAGTACTTC
TRBV27	.	TRBJ2-7	many	CASSDRVGEDMYF	TGTGCCAGCAGTGATCGCGTTGGGGAAGACATGTACTTC
TRBV29-1	.	TRBJ1-2	.	CSVESGNYGYTF	TGCAGCGTTGAGTCAGGCAACTATGGCTACACCTTC
TRBV20-1	.	TRBJ2-3	many	CSAFRGGMEDTQYF	TGCAGTGCTTTCCGAGGGGGGATGGAGGATACGCAGTATTTT
TRBV20-1	TRBD2	TRBJ2-7	.	CSARDPLFLGGETHF	TGCAGTGCTAGAGATCCTTTATTTCTTGGGGGGGAGACTCACTTC
TRBV20-1	TRBD1	TRBJ1-5	few	CSARDSRGTGNQPQHF	TGCAGTGCTAGAGACTCCAGGGGGACGGGCAATCAGCCCCAGCATTTT
TRBV19	.	TRBJ2-1	many	CASRPPSSYNEQFF	TGTGCCAGTAGACCCCCGAGCTCCTACAATGAGCAGTTCTTC
TRBV12-3/TRBV12-4	.	TRBJ1-5	.	CASLGLPALGNQPQHF	TGTGCCAGTCTAGGGCTCCCCGCTCTCGGCAATCAGCCCCAGCATTTT
TRBV15	.	TRBJ1-5	many	CATSRGGQRGNQPQHF	TGTGCCACCAGCAGAGGTGGACAGAGGGGCAATCAGCCCCAGCATTTT
TRBV29-1	TRBD1	TRBJ2-1	medium-sized	CSVVPSEGAVHNEQFF	TGCAGCGTTGTCCCCTCAGAGGGGGCAGTCCACAATGAGCAGTTCTTC
TRBV30	.	TRBJ1-2	many	CGAGTYGYTF	TGTGGGGCGGGCACCTATGGCTACACCTTC
TRBV29-1	.	TRBJ1-1	few	CSVDLGPGEAFF	TGCAGCGTTGATCTGGGGCCCGGAGAAGCTTTCTTT
TRBV6-5	.	TRBJ2-3	many	CASSYSVRGGSTDTQYF	TGTGCCAGCAGTTACTCCGTACGAGGTGGTAGCACAGATACGCAGTATTTT
TRBV7-3	.	TRBJ2-2	many	CASSKRGGEWRNTGELFF	TGTGCCAGCAGCAAACGAGGGGGTGAATGGCGGAACACCGGGGAGCTGTTTTTT
TRBV7-2	.	TRBJ2-5	few	CASSLDRLGETQYF	TGTGCCAGCAGCTTAGACAGGTTGGGGGAGACCCAGTACTTC
TRBV11-2	TRBD2	TRBJ2-7	medium-sized	CASSHGTNYEQYF	TGTGCCAGCAGCCACGGGACTAACTACGAGCAGTACTTC
TRBV19	TRBD2	TRBJ2-4	.	CASSLGASGTKNIQYF	TGTGCCAGCTCCCTGGGGGCTAGCGGGACCAAAAACATTCAGTACTTC
TRBV15	TRBD1	TRBJ2-1	few	CATSRDLTGTGARYEQFF	TGTGCCACCAGCAGAGATTTGACGGGGACAGGGGCGCGGTATGAGCAGTTCTTC
TRBV29-1	TRBD1	TRBJ1-6	.	CSAQGDVNSPLHF	TGCAGCGCCCAGGGGGATGTTAATTCACCCCTCCACTTT
TRBV12-3/TRBV12-4	.	TRBJ1-2	many	CASSFGDLIGYTF	TGTGCCAGCAGTTTTGGGGATCTGATAGGCTACACCTTC
TRBV27	.	TRBJ1-6	many	CASSFRTANSPLHF	TGTGCCAGCAGTTTCCGGACCGCTAATTCACCCCTCCACTTT
TRBV25-1	.	TRBJ1-5	many	CASSSGTGQPQHF	TGTGCCAGCAGCTCAGGGACGGGTCAGCCCCAGCATTTT
TRBV6-6	.	TRBJ2-1	many	CASSLYSRNEQFF	TGTGCCAGCAGCCTCTATAGTCGCAATGAGCAGTTCTTC
TRBV20-1	.	TRBJ2-4	many	CSARASLSNIQYF	TGCAGTGCTAGGGCCAGCCTGTCAAACATTCAGTACTTC
TRBV19	.	TRBJ2-6	many	CASSTTGANVLTF	TGTGCCAGTAGTACTACAGGGGCCAACGTCCTGACTTTC
TRBV29-1	TRBD1	TRBJ1-2	.	CSVGQGDNYGYTF	TGCAGCGTAGGACAGGGGGATAACTATGGCTACACCTTC
TRBV12-3/TRBV12-4	.	TRBJ2-5	.	CASSRSNQETQYF	TGTGCCAGCAGTCGGAGTAACCAAGAGACCCAGTACTTC
TRBV5-1	.	TRBJ2-2	few	CASSPIPGALTGELFF	TGCGCCAGCAGCCCTATACCGGGGGCGCTCACCGGGGAGCTGTTTTTT
TRBV11-1	.	TRBJ1-6	many	CASSFRGNSPLHF	TGTGCCAGCAGCTTCCGGGGGAATTCACCCCTCCACTTT
TRBV20-1	.	TRBJ2-3	many	CSASERKGTDTQYF	TGCAGTGCTAGTGAACGAAAGGGCACAGATACGCAGTATTTT
TRBV30	.	TRBJ2-3	once	CAWSVALTTDTQYF	TGTGCCTGGAGTGTAGCCCTGACCACAGATACGCAGTATTTT
TRBV19	.	TRBJ2-2	few	CASSWWWSNTGELFF	TGTGCCAGTAGTTGGTGGTGGTCGAACACCGGGGAGCTGTTTTTT
TRBV7-6	.	TRBJ2-1	many	CASSGNGAVYNEQFF	TGTGCCAGCAGCGGCAACGGGGCCGTATACAATGAGCAGTTCTTC
TRBV6-4	.	TRBJ2-2	once	CASSQVTGNTGELFF	TGTGCCAGCAGTCAAGTGACAGGGAACACCGGGGAGCTGTTTTTT
TRBV5-4	TRBD2	TRBJ2-3	many	CASRKRPSGGTDTQYF	TGTGCCAGCAGAAAAAGACCTAGCGGGGGCACAGATACGCAGTATTTT
TRBV19	.	TRBJ2-2	.	CASNRGPNTGELFF	TGTGCCAGCAATCGGGGACCCAACACCGGGGAGCTGTTTTTT
TRBV19	.	TRBJ1-1	few	CASGPPRRPAEAFF	TGTGCCAGTGGACCCCCCCGACGGCCAGCTGAAGCTTTCTTT
TRBV12-3/TRBV12-4	.	TRBJ1-1	.	CASSPGTSLGDTEAFF	TGTGCCAGCAGTCCCGGGACCTCCTTGGGGGACACTGAAGCTTTCTTT
TRBV5-4	TRBD2	TRBJ2-5	few	CASSWDYWETQYF	TGTGCCAGCAGCTGGGACTACTGGGAGACCCAGTACTTC
TRBV6-6	.	TRBJ2-3	.	CASSYSLGEDTQYF	TGTGCCAGCAGTTACTCCCTTGGGGAGGATACGCAGTATTTT
TRBV28	TRBD1	TRBJ2-5	few	CASSFPGTGRETQYF	TGTGCCAGCAGTTTCCCCGGGACAGGGCGAGAGACCCAGTACTTC
TRBV18	.	TRBJ1-2	many	CASSPGRASNYGYTF	TGTGCCAGCTCACCGGGTAGGGCATCCAACTATGGCTACACCTTC
TRBV2	TRBD1	TRBJ2-1	many	CASGNRGPSYNEQFF	TGTGCCAGCGGAAACAGGGGCCCCTCCTACAATGAGCAGTTCTTC
TRBV5-1	TRBD2	TRBJ2-7	.	CASSFLAGDLSYEQYF	TGCGCCAGCAGCTTTCTAGCGGGGGACCTCTCCTACGAGCAGTACTTC
TRBV29-1	.	TRBJ1-1	.	CSVVPLNTEAFF	TGCAGCGTTGTTCCGTTGAACACTGAAGCTTTCTTT